A selection of T cell receptor beta chains follows, all from one sample in a study of blood T cell repertoires in COVID-19. Clones were sequenced by immunoSEQ multiplex PCR, and TCRdb holds only the in-frame ones, with some missing. This sample has about 300,000 clones; roughly nine tenths occur once, and the top ten carry approximately 1.8%. Source material: peripheral blood. These receptors all come from a woman aged 25 to 39 with COVID-19, enrolled during active disease. Both conserved end residues are part of each CDR3. A D gene is named only where the DNA matches it firmly. Not every row has a clone size; where given, it reads once, few, many or a size class.

V: TRBV6-4; size: .; D: .; J: TRBJ2-3; DNA: TGTGCCAGCAGTGACACTGACACAGATACGCAGTATTTT; CDR3: CASSDTDTDTQYF
V: TRBV27; size: .; D: .; J: TRBJ1-6; DNA: TGTGCCAGCAGTTTACAGCGGACCACTAACTATAATTCACCCCTCCACTTT; CDR3: CASSLQRTTNYNSPLHF
V: TRBV27; size: .; D: TRBD1; J: TRBJ1-1; DNA: TGTGCCAGCAGGTCCGGACAGGGGAACACTGAAGCTTTCTTT; CDR3: CASRSGQGNTEAFF
V: TRBV5-1; size: .; D: TRBD1; J: TRBJ1-2; DNA: TGCGCCAGCAGCTTCGAGACAGGGACTGGCTACACCTTC; CDR3: CASSFETGTGYTF
V: TRBV10-3; size: .; D: TRBD1; J: TRBJ1-4; DNA: TGTGCCATCAGTGATGGGTTGGGAACAGGGGGCGGTTCAGAAAAACTGTTTTTT; CDR3: CAISDGLGTGGGSEKLFF
V: TRBV7-2; size: .; D: TRBD2; J: TRBJ2-5; DNA: TGTGCCAGCAGCTTAGCGCTTGGGGGGGTGGAGTACTTC; CDR3: CASSLALGGVEYF
V: TRBV7-7; size: .; D: .; J: TRBJ2-5; DNA: TGTGCCAGCAGCCCGGGGTTGCAAGAGACCCAGTACTTC; CDR3: CASSPGLQETQYF
V: TRBV6-5; size: .; D: .; J: TRBJ1-2; DNA: TGTGCCAGCATGACGGGAGGAGTTCCCTCCCGTGGCTACACCTTC; CDR3: CASMTGGVPSRGYTF
V: TRBV6-5; size: .; D: .; J: TRBJ1-2; DNA: TGTGCCAGCAGTCCCTTCGAGGGTAACTATGGCTACACCTTC; CDR3: CASSPFEGNYGYTF
V: TRBV3-1/TRBV3-2; size: few; D: .; J: TRBJ1-1; DNA: TGTGCCAGCAGCCAAAGAACTTCTGAAGCTTTCTTT; CDR3: CASSQRTSEAFF
V: TRBV3-1/TRBV3-2; size: .; D: TRBD1; J: TRBJ2-5; DNA: TGTGCCAGCAGCCAAATACTACAGGGGGCAACCCAGTACTTC; CDR3: CASSQILQGATQYF